This entry lists 25 T cell receptor beta chains sequenced from one sample in a study of T cell responses to AZD1222 COVID-19 vaccine. The table came from immunoSEQ multiplex PCR; TCRdb's copy has only in-frame clones and leaves some out. This sample has about 140,000 clones, with roughly nine tenths found just once. Sample: peripheral blood, taken 28 days after the second dose of the MenACWY control vaccine. These receptors were taken from an adult who received the MenACWY meningococcal vaccine as a control.

The sample holds one count of this clone. The chain recombines TRBV6-2 or TRBV6-3 with TRBJ2-3, with D maybe TRBD1 (6 bases). Germline values: CDR1 MNHEY, CDR2 SVGEGT. This CDR3 comprises 14 residues. V lost 5 bases, J lost 2 bases, and 11 bases lay in between. This CDR3 reads CASSQTGVTDTQYF. In DNA, the CDR3 is TGTGCCAGCAGTCAGACAGGAGTCACAGATACGCAGTATTTT.

CDR3 DNA sequence: TGTGCCAGCAGTGCCAAACTAGCGGGGGGGAACACCGGGGAGCTGTTTTTT. Its translation: CASSAKLAGGNTGELFF. The chain couples TRBV2 to TRBJ2-2; 12 bases fit TRBD2. V dropped 4 bases and J dropped 1; count of bases not matched to a gene: 4. The CDR3 is 17 amino acids. Germline V gene sequence: CDR1 SNHLY, CDR2 FYNNEI.

The chain uses TRBV5-1 and TRBJ1-1; TRBD1 matches at 9 bases. This CDR3 is built from 15 residues. Germline V lookup: CDR1 SGHRS, CDR2 YFSETQ. V gave up 0 bases and J gave up 5 bases; unmatched junction bases: 5. The CDR3 region has the DNA TGCGCCAGCAGCTTGGCCACGGGACAGGGAACTGAAGCTTTCTTT. Its protein product is CASSLATGQGTEAFF.

This rearrangement joins TRBV18 to TRBJ1-5, with unresolved D. This CDR3 comprises 14 residues. Germline V gene lookup returns CDR1 KGHSH and CDR2 LQKENI. The V end was cut by 4 bases, the J end by 3 bases, with 10 bases between. CDR3 DNA: TGTGCCAGCTCACTTGAGTCCAACAATCAGCCCCAGCATTTT. Its translation is CASSLESNNQPQHF.

As concerns this clone: The junction shows a germline mismatch at one end, possibly a read error. This chain uses TRBV28 with TRBJ2-7; either TRBD1 or TRBD2 may supply D (5 bases each). Germline loops: CDR1 MDHEN, CDR2 SYDVKM. This CDR3 is 14 amino acids long. As DNA, the CDR3 is TGTGCCAGCAGTTCGTCGTGGGGGTCCTACGGGCAGTACTTC. Its translation is CASSSSWGSYGQYF.

The rearrangement links TRBV18 to TRBJ2-7; 10 nucleotides align to TRBD2. CDR1 is KGHSH, CDR2 LQKENI, per germline. The CDR3 extends over 14 amino acids. V shed 6 bases and J 3 bases; nucleotides not matched to a gene: 5. CDR3: CASSYPSGSYEQYF. The CDR3 nucleotides are TGTGCCAGCTCCTACCCTAGCGGGAGCTACGAGCAGTACTTC.

The genes are TRBV19 and TRBJ1-2, with TRBD1 as a possible D gene (5 bases). Per germline, CDR1 LNHDA and CDR2 SQIVND (reference sequence). This CDR3 is 13 amino acids long. Trimming left V 7 bases short and J 2 bases short, with 11 bases between. This chain's CDR3 is CASTLQGNYGYTF. As DNA, the CDR3 is TGTGCCAGTACCCTGCAGGGCAACTATGGCTACACCTTC.

The V and J genes are TRBV4-1 and TRBJ2-7; D is unresolved. The CDR3 is 17 amino acids. The V and J ends lost 0 bases and 2 bases respectively, with 17 bases between them. Germline loops: CDR1 MGHRA, CDR2 YSYEKL. The CDR3 reads CASSQDSVVTAPYEQYF. The CDR3 DNA is TGCGCCAGCAGCCAAGACAGTGTGGTAACGGCCCCCTACGAGCAGTACTTC.

This chain uses TRBV28 with TRBJ2-7, with D tentatively TRBD1 or TRBD2 (5 bases each). With 2 bases removed from V and 0 bases from J, the gap between germline ends came to 11 bases. This CDR3 region has 15 residues. The germline V gene has CDR1 MDHEN and CDR2 SYDVKM. CDR3 DNA sequence: TGTGCCAGCAGTTTAGGGGCGGGTAACTCCTACGAGCAGTACTTC. Protein product: CASSLGAGNSYEQYF.

V and J are TRBV5-1 and TRBJ2-1; TRBD2 might be the D (5 bases). Trimming cost V 0 bases and J 2 bases, with 9 bases left between them. The CDR3 is 15 amino acids. Germline CDR1 is SGHRS and CDR2 is YFSETQ. DNA of the CDR3: TGCGCCAGCAGCTTGGACGGGGAACCCTACAATGAGCAGTTCTTC. It encodes CASSLDGEPYNEQFF.

V gene TRBV11-1 combines with J gene TRBJ2-5; D is perhaps TRBD2 (7 bases). V shed 5 bases and J shed 6 bases, with 22 bases lying between them. This CDR3 spans 16 amino acids. In germline, CDR1 is SGHAT, CDR2 FQDESV (reference sequence). The DNA of the CDR3 is TGTGCCAGCAGCCAAGCGGGGCAGGGGATAAGAAAGACCCAGTACTTC. This encodes CASSQAGQGIRKTQYF.

V and J are TRBV7-8 and TRBJ2-2; D might be TRBD1 or TRBD2, each matching 5 bases. V gave up 5 bases and J gave up 6 bases, with 10 bases separating them. The length of the CDR3 is 13 residues. The germline V gene has CDR1 SGHVS and CDR2 FQNEAQ. CDR3 nucleotide sequence: TGTGCCAGCAGCCATCAGGGACCCGGGGAGCTGTTTTTT. Its translation: CASSHQGPGELFF.

This chain uses TRBV6-2 or TRBV6-3 with TRBJ2-2; no reliable D call. The V end was cut by 2 bases, the J end by 3 bases, with 13 bases between. The CDR3 totals 16 residues. CDR1 and CDR2 from the germline V gene are MNHEY and SVGEGT. CDR3 in amino acids: CASSYQAAVDTGELFF. The CDR3 bases are TGTGCCAGCAGTTACCAGGCTGCGGTGGACACCGGGGAGCTGTTTTTT.

The gene calls are TRBV4-3 and TRBJ1-2; 7 bases agree with TRBD1. V trimming: 0 bases; J trimming: 1 base; junction bases outside the gene matches: 8. The CDR3 consists of 17 residues. Germline V gene data show CDR1 as LGHNA and CDR2 as YSLEER. In nucleotides, the CDR3 is TGCGCCAGCAGCCAAGATTCCGGGACAGTGGGTAACTATGGCTACACCTTC. This translates into CASSQDSGTVGNYGYTF.

The V and J genes are TRBV3-1 (or the pseudogene TRBV3-2) and TRBJ1-2; 7 nucleotides align to TRBD1. In germline, CDR1 is LGHDT, CDR2 YNNKEL (reference sequence). V gave up 4 bases and J gave up 2 bases; unmatched junction bases: 4. The CDR3 sequence is 14 residues long. The chain's CDR3 is CASSLPDRNYGYTF. In DNA, the CDR3 is TGTGCCAGCAGCCTCCCGGACAGGAACTATGGCTACACCTTC.

The rearrangement joins TRBV2 to TRBJ1-4, with D unresolved. Trimming left V 6 bases short and J 7 bases short, with 12 bases between. The CDR3 extends over 13 amino acids. Germline V CDR1 and CDR2: SNHLY, FYNNEI. The CDR3, as DNA: TGTGCCAGCAGGGAGCCGAGTGGTGAAAAACTGTTTTTT. Its translation: CASREPSGEKLFF.

The V call is TRBV5-1, the J call TRBJ1-2; TRBD1 aligns across 9 bases. The CDR3 totals 15 residues. After removal of 4 bases from V and 2 bases from J, the junction contained 6 bases not matched to a gene. Germline V gene lookup returns CDR1 SGHRS and CDR2 YFSETQ. This chain's CDR3 is CASSRDRGSNYGYTF. The CDR3 DNA is TGCGCCAGCAGCCGTGACAGGGGGAGCAACTATGGCTACACCTTC.

This chain uses TRBV7-3 with TRBJ2-2; D might be TRBD2 (6 bases). With 1 base removed from V and 1 base from J, the gap between germline ends came to 13 bases. Germline V gives CDR1 SGHTA, CDR2 FQGTGA. CDR3 length equals 17 residues. CDR3 region: CASSLRGDSENTGELFF. Here the CDR3 DNA reads TGTGCCAGCAGCTTAAGGGGGGACTCAGAGAACACCGGGGAGCTGTTTTTT.

V usage is TRBV6-2 or TRBV6-3 and J usage is TRBJ2-2; D might be TRBD2 (6 bases). Trimming took off 6 bases at V and 6 bases at J, with 14 bases between the two ends. The CDR3 contains 14 residues. The germline gives CDR1 MNHEY, CDR2 SVGEGT. CDR3 sequence (DNA): TGTGCCAGCAGCCCCTCTGGGGGGTCCGGGGAGCTGTTTTTT. This translates into CASSPSGGSGELFF.

This clone was seen a single time. J is TRBJ2-4 and V is TRBV7-9, with D possibly being TRBD2 (6 bases). The CDR3 is 16 amino acids. Between the trimmed V and J ends, which lost 5 bases and 5 bases, there was a span of 19 bases. Per the germline V gene, CDR1 is SEHNR and CDR2 is FQNEAQ (reference sequence). The CDR3 here is CASSPTGIAVQNIQYF. In DNA form, the CDR3 reads TGTGCCAGCAGCCCTACCGGGATAGCGGTGCAAAACATTCAGTACTTC. Using reference TRBV7-9 and TRBJ2-4 for the parts outside the CDR3, the full variable domain is DTGVSQNPRHKITKRGQNVTFRCDPISEHNRLYWYRQTLGQGPEFLTYFQNEAQLEKSRLLSDRFSAERPKGSFSTLEIQRTEQGDSAMYLCASSPTGIAVQNIQYFGAGTRLSVL.

This rearrangement joins TRBV7-9 to TRBJ1-4; D perhaps matches TRBD1 (5 bases). V was trimmed by 5 bases and J by 4 bases, leaving 14 bases between them. Germline loops: CDR1 SEHNR, CDR2 FQNEAQ (reference sequence). This CDR3 has 15 amino acids. CDR3 coding DNA: TGTGCCAGCAGCCCCCCGGGACGGAATAATGAAAAACTGTTTTTT. Translation: CASSPPGRNNEKLFF. Supplemented by reference TRBV7-9 and TRBJ1-4, the full variable domain reads DTGVSQNPRHKITKRGQNVTFRCDPISEHNRLYWYRQTLGQGPEFLTYFQNEAQLEKSRLLSDRFSAERPKGSFSTLEIQRTEQGDSAMYLCASSPPGRNNEKLFFGSGTQLSVL.

This chain joins TRBV18 and TRBJ1-1, with a possible D match to TRBD1 (5 bases). V lost 0 bases to trimming and J lost 4 bases, with 15 bases between them. The CDR3 covers 16 residues. Germline CDR1 KGHSH, CDR2 LQKENI. The CDR3 spells CASSPPVLGGATEAFF. The CDR3 nucleotides read TGTGCCAGCTCACCACCTGTGTTGGGAGGGGCCACTGAAGCTTTCTTT.

The chain employs TRBV7-3 and TRBJ2-1; TRBD1 aligns across 10 bases. V lost 2 bases to trimming and J lost 5 bases; unmatched junction nucleotides: 0. This CDR3 spans 14 amino acids. In germline, CDR1 is SGHTA, CDR2 FQGTGA. CDR3 sequence reads: CASSLGQGDNEQFF. As DNA, the CDR3 is TGTGCCAGCAGCTTAGGACAGGGGGACAATGAGCAGTTCTTC. Together with reference TRBV7-3 and TRBJ2-1, the CDR3 gives the full variable domain: GAGVSQTPSNKVTEKGKYVELRCDPISGHTALYWYRQSLGQGPEFLIYFQGTGAADDSGLPNDRFFAVRPEGSVSTLKIQRTERGDSAVYLCASSLGQGDNEQFFGPGTRLTVL.

V is TRBV28 and J is TRBJ1-1; D remains unclear. In germline, CDR1 is MDHEN, CDR2 SYDVKM. Trimming removed 1 base at V and 0 bases at J, with 9 bases between. The length of the CDR3 is 15 residues. In DNA form, the CDR3 reads TGTGCCAGCAGTTTATATCCAGACATGAACACTGAAGCTTTCTTT. This encodes CASSLYPDMNTEAFF.

V gene TRBV6-5 combines with J gene TRBJ1-2; D not certain. The germline V gene has CDR1 MNHEY and CDR2 SVGAGI. V was clipped by 6 bases and J by 3 bases, with 8 bases between them. CDR3 length equals 12 residues. The CDR3 loop reads CASRWADYGYTF. In DNA, the CDR3 is TGTGCCAGCAGGTGGGCGGACTATGGCTACACCTTC.